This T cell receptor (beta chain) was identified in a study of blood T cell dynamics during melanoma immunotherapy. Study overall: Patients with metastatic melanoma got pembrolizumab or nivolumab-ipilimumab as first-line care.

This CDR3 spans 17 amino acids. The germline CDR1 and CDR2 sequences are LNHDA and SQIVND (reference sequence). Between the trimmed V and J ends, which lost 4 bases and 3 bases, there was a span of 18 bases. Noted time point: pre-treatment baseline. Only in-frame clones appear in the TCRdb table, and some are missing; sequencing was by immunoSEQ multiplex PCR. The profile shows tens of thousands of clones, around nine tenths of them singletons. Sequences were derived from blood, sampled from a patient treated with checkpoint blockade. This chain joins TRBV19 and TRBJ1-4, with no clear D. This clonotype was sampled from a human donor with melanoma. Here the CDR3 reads CASSSLVPGRPNEKLFF. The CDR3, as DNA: TGTGCCAGTAGTAGCCTCGTCCCAGGCAGACCTAATGAAAAACTGTTTTTT.